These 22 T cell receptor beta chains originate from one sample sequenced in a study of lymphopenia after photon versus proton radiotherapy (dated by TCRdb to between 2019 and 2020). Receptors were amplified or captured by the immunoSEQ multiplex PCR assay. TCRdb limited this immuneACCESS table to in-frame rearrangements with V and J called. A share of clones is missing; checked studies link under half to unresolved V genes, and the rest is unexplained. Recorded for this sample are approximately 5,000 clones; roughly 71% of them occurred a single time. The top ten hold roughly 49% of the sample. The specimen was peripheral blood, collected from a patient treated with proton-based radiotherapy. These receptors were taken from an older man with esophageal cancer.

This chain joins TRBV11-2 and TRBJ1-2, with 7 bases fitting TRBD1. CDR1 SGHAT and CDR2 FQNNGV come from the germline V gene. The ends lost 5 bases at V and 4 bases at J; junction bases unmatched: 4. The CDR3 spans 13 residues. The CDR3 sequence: CASSLRQGYGYTF. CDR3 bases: TGTGCCAGCAGCCTACGACAGGGCTATGGCTACACCTTC.

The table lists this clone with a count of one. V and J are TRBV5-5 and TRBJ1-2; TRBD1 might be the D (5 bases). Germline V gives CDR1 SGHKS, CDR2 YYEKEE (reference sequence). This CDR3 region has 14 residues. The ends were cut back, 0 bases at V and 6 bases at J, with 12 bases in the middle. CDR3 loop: CASSLDGGGNGYTF. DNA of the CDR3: TGTGCCAGCAGCTTGGACGGGGGTGGAAATGGCTACACCTTC.

CDR3 in DNA: TGTGCCAGCAGCTGGACAGGGGCAATGGGAAACACCATATATTTT. This sequence encodes CASSWTGAMGNTIYF. The chain recombines TRBV5-6 with TRBJ1-3; the match to TRBD1 covers 9 bases. Germline V lookup: CDR1 SGHDT, CDR2 YYEEEE. Trimming cost V 3 bases and J 4 bases; bases outside gene matches: 5. The CDR3 covers 15 residues.

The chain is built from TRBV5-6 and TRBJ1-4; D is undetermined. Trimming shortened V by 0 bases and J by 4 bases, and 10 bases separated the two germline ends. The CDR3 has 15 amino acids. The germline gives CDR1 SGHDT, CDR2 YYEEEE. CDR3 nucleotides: TGTGCCAGCAGCTTGGGCGAAGGATATAATGAAAAACTGTTTTTT. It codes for CASSLGEGYNEKLFF.

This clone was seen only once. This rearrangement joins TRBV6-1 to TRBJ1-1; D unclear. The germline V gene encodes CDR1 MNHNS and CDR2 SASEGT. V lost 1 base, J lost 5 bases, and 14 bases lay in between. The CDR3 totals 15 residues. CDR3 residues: CASSEDPVPGTEAFF. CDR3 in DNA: TGTGCCAGCAGTGAAGACCCCGTCCCCGGGACTGAAGCTTTCTTT.

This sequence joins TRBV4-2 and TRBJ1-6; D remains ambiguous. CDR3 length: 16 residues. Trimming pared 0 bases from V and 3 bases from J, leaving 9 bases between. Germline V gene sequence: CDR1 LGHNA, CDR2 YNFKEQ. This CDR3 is CASSQDLTDYNSPLHF. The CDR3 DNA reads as TGTGCCAGCAGCCAAGATCTTACAGACTATAATTCACCCCTCCACTTT.

CDR3 nucleotides: TGTGCCAGCAGCCAAGAGCAGGGGGCTGCCTACGAGCAGTACTTC. It codes for CASSQEQGAAYEQYF. The chain couples TRBV14 to TRBJ2-7; 8 bases match TRBD1. CDR1 and CDR2 from the germline V gene are SGHDN and FVKESK. J lost 2 bases, V lost 0 bases, and 3 bases had no gene match. The CDR3 runs to 15 residues.

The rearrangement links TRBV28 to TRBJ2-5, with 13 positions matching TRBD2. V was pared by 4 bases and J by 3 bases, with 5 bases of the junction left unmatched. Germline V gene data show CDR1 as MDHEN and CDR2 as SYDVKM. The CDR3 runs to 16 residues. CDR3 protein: CASSSPGTSGKETQYF. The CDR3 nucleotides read TGTGCCAGCAGTTCCCCGGGGACTAGCGGGAAAGAGACCCAGTACTTC.

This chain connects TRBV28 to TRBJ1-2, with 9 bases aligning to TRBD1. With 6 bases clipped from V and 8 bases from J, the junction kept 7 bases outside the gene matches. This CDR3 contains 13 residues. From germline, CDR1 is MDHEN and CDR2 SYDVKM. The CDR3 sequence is CASSSGTGLGYTF. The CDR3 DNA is TGTGCCAGCAGCTCCGGGACAGGGTTAGGCTACACCTTC.

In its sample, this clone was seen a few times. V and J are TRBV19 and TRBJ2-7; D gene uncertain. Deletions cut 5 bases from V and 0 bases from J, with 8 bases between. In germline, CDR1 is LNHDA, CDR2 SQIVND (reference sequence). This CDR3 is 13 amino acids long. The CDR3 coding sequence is TGTGCCAGTAGTTCGCCGAGCTCCTACGAGCAGTACTTC. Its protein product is CASSSPSSYEQYF. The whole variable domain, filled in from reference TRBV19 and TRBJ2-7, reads DGGITQSPKYLFRKEGQNVTLSCEQNLNHDAMYWYRQDPGQGLRLIYYSQIVNDFQKGDIAEGYSVSREKKESFPLTVTSAQKNPTAFYLCASSSPSSYEQYFGPGTRLTVT.

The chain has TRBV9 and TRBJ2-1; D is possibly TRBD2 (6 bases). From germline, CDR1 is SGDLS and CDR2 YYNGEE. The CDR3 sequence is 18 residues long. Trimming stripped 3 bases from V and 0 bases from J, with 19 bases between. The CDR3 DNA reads TGTGCCAGCAGCGGATTTGGGCGGGGCGCCAGCTCCTACAATGAGCAGTTCTTC. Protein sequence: CASSGFGRGASSYNEQFF. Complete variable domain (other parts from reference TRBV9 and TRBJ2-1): DSGVTQTPKHLITATGQRVTLRCSPRSGDLSVYWYQQSLDQGLQFLIQYYNGEERAKGNILERFSAQQFPDLHSELNLSSLELGDSALYFCASSGFGRGASSYNEQFFGPGTRLTVL.

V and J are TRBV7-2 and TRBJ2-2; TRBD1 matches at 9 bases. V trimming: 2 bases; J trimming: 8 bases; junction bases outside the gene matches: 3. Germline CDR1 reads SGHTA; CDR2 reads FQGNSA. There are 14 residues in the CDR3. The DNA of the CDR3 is TGTGCCAGCAGCTTACGACAGGGGGAAGGGGAGCTGTTTTTT. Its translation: CASSLRQGEGELFF.

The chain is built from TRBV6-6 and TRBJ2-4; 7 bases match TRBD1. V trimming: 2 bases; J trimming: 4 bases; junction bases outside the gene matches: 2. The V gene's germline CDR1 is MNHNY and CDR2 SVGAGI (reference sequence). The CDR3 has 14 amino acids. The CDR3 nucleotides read TGTGCCAGCAGTTACAAGACAGGGAAAAACATTCAGTACTTC. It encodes CASSYKTGKNIQYF.

The CDR3 coding sequence is TGTGCCAGCAATCGTAGACAGGCCCCCTACGAGCAGTACTTC. It yields the protein CASNRRQAPYEQYF. The chain uses TRBV7-7 and TRBJ2-7, with a possible D match to TRBD1 (6 bases). The CDR3 contains 14 residues. The germline CDR1 and CDR2 sequences are SSHAT and FNYEAQ (reference sequence). Trimming took 7 bases from V and 2 from J, leaving 15 bases between them.

This CDR3 reads CASSLGPAGGPQDTQYF. CDR3 DNA sequence: TGTGCCAGCAGCTTAGGGCCTGCGGGAGGGCCGCAAGATACGCAGTATTTT. This chain joins TRBV13 and TRBJ2-3, with 9 bases that match TRBD2. J was trimmed by 5 bases and V by 0 bases; bases with no gene match: 9. The CDR3 has 17 residues. CDR1 is PRHDT, CDR2 FYEKMQ, per germline (reference sequence).

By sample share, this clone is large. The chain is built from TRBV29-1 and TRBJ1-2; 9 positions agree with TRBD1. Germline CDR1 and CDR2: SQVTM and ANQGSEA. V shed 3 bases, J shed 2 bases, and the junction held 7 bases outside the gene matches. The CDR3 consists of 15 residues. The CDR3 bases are TGCAGCGTTGATGGGAGACAGGGGGTAAACTATGGCTACACCTTC. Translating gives CSVDGRQGVNYGYTF.

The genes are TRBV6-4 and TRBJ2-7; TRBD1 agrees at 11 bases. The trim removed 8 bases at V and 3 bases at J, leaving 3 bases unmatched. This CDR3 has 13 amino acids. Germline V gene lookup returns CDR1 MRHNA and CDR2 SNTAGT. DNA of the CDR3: TGTGCCAGCCGGACAGGGGGCAACTACGAGCAGTACTTC. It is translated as CASRTGGNYEQYF.

The CDR3, as DNA: TGTGCCAGCACCGAAGCGGGACTAGCCTCCAATGAGCAGTTCTTC. This sequence encodes CASTEAGLASNEQFF. This chain connects TRBV2 to TRBJ2-1, with 9 bases lining up with TRBD2. CDR1 and CDR2 (germline): SNHLY, FYNNEI. V lost 7 bases, J lost 6 bases, and 10 bases stayed unmatched. There are 15 residues in the CDR3.

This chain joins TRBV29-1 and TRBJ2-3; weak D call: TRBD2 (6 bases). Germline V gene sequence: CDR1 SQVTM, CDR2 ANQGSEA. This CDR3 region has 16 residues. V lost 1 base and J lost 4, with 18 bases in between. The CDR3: CSVEGPEDGEADTQYF. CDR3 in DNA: TGCAGCGTTGAAGGCCCCGAGGATGGGGAGGCAGATACGCAGTATTTT.

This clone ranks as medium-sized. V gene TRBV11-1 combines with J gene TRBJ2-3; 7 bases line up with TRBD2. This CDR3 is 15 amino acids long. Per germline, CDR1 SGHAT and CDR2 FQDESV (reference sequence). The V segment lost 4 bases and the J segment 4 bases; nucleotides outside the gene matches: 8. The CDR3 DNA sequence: TGTGCCAGCAGCTACCTGCGCGGGAGCGCAGATACGCAGTATTTT. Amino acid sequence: CASSYLRGSADTQYF.

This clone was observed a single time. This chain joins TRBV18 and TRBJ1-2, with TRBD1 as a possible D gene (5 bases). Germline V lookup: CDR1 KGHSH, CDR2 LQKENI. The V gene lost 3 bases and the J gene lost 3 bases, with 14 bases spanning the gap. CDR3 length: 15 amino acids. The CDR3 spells CASSPRTGTDYGYTF. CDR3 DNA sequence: TGTGCCAGCTCACCCAGAACCGGGACGGACTATGGCTACACCTTC. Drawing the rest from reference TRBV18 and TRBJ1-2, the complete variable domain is NAGVMQNPRHLVRRRGQEARLRCSPMKGHSHVYWYRQLPEEGLKFMVYLQKENIIDESGMPKERFSAEFPKEGPSILRIQQVVRGDSAAYFCASSPRTGTDYGYTFGSGTRLTVV.

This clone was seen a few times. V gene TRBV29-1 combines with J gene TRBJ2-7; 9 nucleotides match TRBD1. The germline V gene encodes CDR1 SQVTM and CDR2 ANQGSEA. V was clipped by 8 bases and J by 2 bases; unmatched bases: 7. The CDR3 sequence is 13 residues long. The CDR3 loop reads CSTRTGEAYEQYF. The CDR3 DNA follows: TGCAGCACCCGGACAGGGGAAGCCTACGAGCAGTACTTC.